What follows are 10 T cell receptor beta chains derived from one specimen sequenced in a study of T cell responses to AZD1222 COVID-19 vaccine. Only in-frame clones appear in the TCRdb table, and some are missing; sequencing was by immunoSEQ multiplex PCR. The data contain roughly 150,000 clones, about 89% of them singletons. Specimen: peripheral blood, collected 28 days after the second AZD1222 dose. The receptors come from an adult who received the AZD1222 COVID-19 vaccine.

This clone is a singleton in its sample. The V gene is TRBV27, the J gene TRBJ2-7; 11 bases align to TRBD1. CDR1 is MNHEY and CDR2 is SMNVEV in the germline V gene (reference sequence). The CDR3 runs to 14 residues. The V gene end was trimmed by 6 bases and the J gene end by 5 bases; junction bases not matched to a gene: 6. CDR3 coding DNA: TGTGCCAGCAGGGGAGGACAGGGGGCTCACGAGCAGTACTTC. Translated, it gives CASRGGQGAHEQYF.

The chain carries TRBV19 and TRBJ1-6; D not certain. CDR3 size: 14 residues. V lost 7 bases to trimming and J lost 0 bases, with 7 bases between them. Germline V lookup: CDR1 LNHDA, CDR2 SQIVND (reference sequence). The CDR3 coding sequence is TGTGCCAGTAAATCGAGCTCCTATAATTCACCCCTCCACTTT. Residues: CASKSSSYNSPLHF. Full variable domain (outside the CDR3, taken from reference TRBV19 and TRBJ1-6): DGGITQSPKYLFRKEGQNVTLSCEQNLNHDAMYWYRQDPGQGLRLIYYSQIVNDFQKGDIAEGYSVSREKKESFPLTVTSAQKNPTAFYLCASKSSSYNSPLHFGNGTRLTVT.

The chain carries TRBV5-8 and TRBJ2-3; 7 nucleotides line up with TRBD2. The germline V gene has CDR1 SGHTS and CDR2 YDEGEE. This CDR3 has 14 amino acids. V gave up 0 bases and J gave up 4 bases; unmatched junction bases: 2. The CDR3 loop reads CASSLGRGADTQYF. For the CDR3, the DNA is TGTGCCAGCAGCTTGGGCCGGGGGGCAGATACGCAGTATTTT.

The genes are TRBV7-3 and TRBJ1-1; 8 positions match TRBD1. V lost 5 bases to trimming and J lost 6 bases; unmatched junction nucleotides: 5. This CDR3 has 13 amino acids. The V gene's germline CDR1 is SGHTA and CDR2 FQGTGA. CDR3 coding DNA: TGTGCCAGCAGCGTTGCAGGGGGCTCTGAAGCTTTCTTT. This sequence encodes CASSVAGGSEAFF.

This clone was seen once. This chain connects TRBV9 to TRBJ2-1; tentative D call: TRBD1 (6 bases). The CDR3 length is 15 residues. V was pared by 0 bases and J by 2 bases, with 9 bases between. Per the germline V gene, CDR1 is SGDLS and CDR2 is YYNGEE. The CDR3 is CASSVGTATYNEQFF. In DNA, the CDR3 is TGTGCCAGCAGCGTAGGGACAGCAACCTACAATGAGCAGTTCTTC.

The chain couples TRBV19 to TRBJ2-2; the D gene is possibly TRBD2 (7 bases). CDR1 and CDR2 from the germline V gene are LNHDA and SQIVND (reference sequence). V dropped 6 bases and J dropped 0 bases, with 20 bases sitting between them. The CDR3 is made up of 18 amino acids. The CDR3 DNA reads TGTGCCAGTAGGAAAGTTAGCCGCGGGGGCCCGAACACCGGGGAGCTGTTTTTT. Amino acid sequence: CASRKVSRGGPNTGELFF.

The chain is built from TRBV11-2 and TRBJ2-1; tentative D call: TRBD2 (6 bases). Germline CDR1 SGHAT, CDR2 FQNNGV. The CDR3 has 15 amino acids. V shed 5 bases and J shed 2 bases, with 13 bases lying between them. The CDR3 reads CASSLRLGAYNEQFF. The CDR3 nucleotides read TGTGCCAGCAGCCTCAGACTAGGGGCCTACAATGAGCAGTTCTTC. The full variable domain, with the rest looked up from reference TRBV11-2 and TRBJ2-1, is EAGVAQSPRYKIIEKRQSVAFWCNPISGHATLYWYQQILGQGPKLLIQFQNNGVVDDSQLPKDRFSAERLKGVDSTLKIQPAKLEDSAVYLCASSLRLGAYNEQFFGPGTRLTVL.

The chain has TRBV6-2 or TRBV6-3 and TRBJ1-4, with a tentative D call TRBD1 (5 bases). The CDR3 extends over 14 amino acids. Germline V gene data show CDR1 as MNHEY and CDR2 as SVGEGT. The V and J ends lost 2 bases and 11 bases respectively, with 15 bases between them. CDR3 amino acids: CASSYLGTPDKLFF. For the CDR3, the DNA is TGTGCCAGCAGTTACCTTGGGACCCCCGACAAACTGTTTTTT.

J is TRBJ1-1 and V is TRBV6-5; D may be TRBD1 (6 bases). CDR1 is MNHEY, CDR2 SVGAGI, per germline. The V end was cut by 7 bases, the J end by 11 bases, with 11 bases between. The CDR3 runs 10 residues. CDR3 region: CASTPDRAFF. CDR3 nucleotide sequence: TGTGCCAGCACCCCAGACAGGGCTTTCTTT.

The chain employs TRBV18 and TRBJ1-5; possibly TRBD1 for D (6 bases). The CDR3 length is 14 residues. Trimming took 5 bases from V and 0 from J, leaving 8 bases between them. Germline V gives CDR1 KGHSH, CDR2 LQKENI. The CDR3 DNA reads TGTGCCAGCTCAGGACAGAATAGCAATCAGCCCCAGCATTTT. It codes for CASSGQNSNQPQHF.